This record looks at one T cell receptor (beta chain) sequence and its context. This clonotype was seen more than once but under ten times. What this receptor recognizes is not known. No base quality values were provided; no much bigger clone lies one nucleotide off. To demonstrate the VDJtools post-analysis software, TCR beta repertoires were profiled from the peripheral blood of 13 young patients with multiple sclerosis. The multiple sclerosis patients were children and adolescents ranging in age from about 6 to 17 years. Receptor libraries were prepared by PCR. The sequencing machine was an Illumina HiSeq 2500. To reduce PCR and sequencing biases, unique molecular identifiers were incorporated into the TCR beta cDNA libraries. Per 1 to 10 million input T cells, roughly 0.5 million cDNA molecules were obtained, such that each molecule approximated one T cell. Patient libraries were prepared and sequenced with the same protocol used for the earlier healthy control dataset. Samples belonging to the same batch were prepared together, multiplexed and sequenced on a shared HiSeq lane. Concerning the study's data processing: MIGEC handled the raw barcoded reads, throwing out single-read molecular identifier groups before consensus assembly and CDR3 extraction. VDJtools was used for post-analysis of the clonotype tables, with diversity normalized by down-sampling every dataset to the smallest sample size. To correct batch-related cross-sample contamination, repertoire overlap clustering matched CDR3 amino acid sequences but not nucleotide sequences. TCRdb ran its own pipeline on the public reads, namely fastp trimming at Q25 and MiXCR clone calling, and kept in-frame beta chains. Identical CDR3 protein sequences are pooled into one entry, listed with their most common genes and DNA. Clone size and V and J calls follow TCRdb, not the original study. This sample comprises approximately 400,000 distinct CDR3 sequences, approximately 33% of them detected only once. Clones ranked in the top ten supply 13% of the sample.

The data stem from a study of post-analysis software for immune sequencing data (dated by TCRdb to the mid-2010s). Background for the entire study: The recorded disease courses included relapsing-remitting, secondary progressive and progressive-relapsing multiple sclerosis, and some patients had no subtype annotation. The multiple sclerosis patient repertoires were compared with ten to eleven previously published healthy control repertoires from donors aged roughly 6 to 25 years. A subset of samples was prepared in parallel using single-end sample barcoding, then pooled and co-amplified after Illumina adapter ligation. Broad study findings and their caveats: Normalized Chao1 diversity was significantly lower in multiple sclerosis patients than controls, suggesting substantial peripheral T-cell clonal expansion. Strong co-clustering of samples prepared in the same batch was shown by direct clustering with F measure, prompting a batch-effect correction. The control group was slightly older than the multiple sclerosis patient group.

Sequences were obtained from blood. This clonotype was obtained from a girl under 18 with multiple sclerosis.

CDR3 region: CASLPEQGLRTEAFF. At the DNA level, the sequence is TGTGCCAGCCTTCCCGAACAGGGTCTTAGAACTGAAGCTTTCTTT. The rearrangement joined TRBV12-3 or TRBV12-4 to TRBJ1-1, with a weak D call of TRBD1 (6 bases match). The junction carries 21 bases between V and J, which are trimmed by 8 bases and 5 bases respectively. The CDR3 sequence holds 15 residues, the cysteine and phenylalanine included. Only the CDR3 DNA stays, 45 bases, in frame from base 1.